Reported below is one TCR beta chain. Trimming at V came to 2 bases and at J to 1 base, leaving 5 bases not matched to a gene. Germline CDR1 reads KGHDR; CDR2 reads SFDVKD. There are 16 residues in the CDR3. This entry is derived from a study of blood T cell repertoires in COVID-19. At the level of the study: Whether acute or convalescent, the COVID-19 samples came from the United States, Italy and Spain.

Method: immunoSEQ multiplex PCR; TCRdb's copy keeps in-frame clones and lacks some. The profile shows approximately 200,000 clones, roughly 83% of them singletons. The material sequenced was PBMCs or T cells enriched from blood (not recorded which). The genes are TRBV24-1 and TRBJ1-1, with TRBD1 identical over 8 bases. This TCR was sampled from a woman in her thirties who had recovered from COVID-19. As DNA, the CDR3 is TGTGCCACCAGTGATTCGACAGGGGTGGGGAACACTGAAGCTTTCTTT. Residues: CATSDSTGVGNTEAFF.